This T cell receptor beta chain appears in the sequencing data of a study of T cells expressing NK-cell markers. Study-wide context: TCR beta repertoires came from sorted CD3+CD56+NKG2C+, CD3+CD56+NKG2C- and CD3+CD56-NKG2C+ T cells.

The CDR3 contains 12 residues. CDR1 MNHNY and CDR2 SVGAGI come from the germline V gene (reference sequence). TCRdb re-called the 5' RACE reads; every CDR3 protein appears as one record, without DNA. Its table records 400,000 to 550,000 distinct CDR3 sequences. As concerns this clonotype: Its target is unknown.

Notes on the study in general: Dominant NKG2C+ clonotypes made up about 1.0-7.0% of CD8+ T cells in about six donors. The CD3+CD56-NKG2C+ fraction of a handful of donors was also led by these clonotypes. Whether expanded NKG2C-expressing T cell clones recognize HCMV is unknown.

The sequenced sample was blood T cells: a sorted CD56 or NKG2C T cell subset, CD4+ or CD8+ T cells, or bulk PBMC T cells (not recorded which). The rearrangement joins TRBV6-6 to TRBJ2-7; TCRdb designates TRBD2, a call that cannot be tested without DNA. This clonotype was obtained from a woman between 18 and 70 years old in good health. The CDR3 loop is CASSQARYEQYF.